This T cell receptor beta chain was captured by sequencing in a study of cytomegalovirus exposure and HLA in healthy donors. It was with 60 Vbeta and 13 Jbeta primers that the PCR ran. Only in-frame clones appear in the TCRdb table, and some are missing; sequencing was by immunoSEQ multiplex PCR. The sample carries 75,000 or so clones, 65% to 70% recorded once. Trimming pared 2 bases from V and 1 base from J, leaving 8 bases between. Germline V lookup: CDR1 MGHRA, CDR2 YSYEKL. The CDR3 is 14 residues long. This receptor was identified in a middle-aged man in good health and CMV-seropositive. The sequencing sample was made of PBMCs. This chain connects TRBV4-1 to TRBJ2-5, with D perhaps matching TRBD2 (5 bases). CDR3 nucleotides: TGCGCCAGCAGCCAATGGCTAGCCCAAGAGACCCAGTACTTC. The encoded protein is CASSQWLAQETQYF.